The clone carrying this T cell receptor (beta chain) is a singleton in its sample. This specimen belongs to a study of technical replicates of blood from a few donors. With V trimmed by 5 bases and J by 2 bases, 6 bases remained unmatched. The CDR3 is 15 residues long. The V gene's germline CDR1 is MNHEY and CDR2 SVGAGI. Sequencing was performed with immunoSEQ multiplex PCR; in TCRdb, only in-frame clones are kept and a portion is missing. The sample shows roughly 87,000 clones, approximately 93% of them seen only once. The chain is built from TRBV6-5 and TRBJ1-2; 9 bases map to TRBD1. The receptor comes from a human donor in good health. Sequencing was done on a sample of T cells isolated from PBMCs. The CDR3 nucleotides are TGTGCCAGCAGTCCCGGGACAGGGTTGAACTATGGCTACACCTTC. The encoded protein is CASSPGTGLNYGYTF.